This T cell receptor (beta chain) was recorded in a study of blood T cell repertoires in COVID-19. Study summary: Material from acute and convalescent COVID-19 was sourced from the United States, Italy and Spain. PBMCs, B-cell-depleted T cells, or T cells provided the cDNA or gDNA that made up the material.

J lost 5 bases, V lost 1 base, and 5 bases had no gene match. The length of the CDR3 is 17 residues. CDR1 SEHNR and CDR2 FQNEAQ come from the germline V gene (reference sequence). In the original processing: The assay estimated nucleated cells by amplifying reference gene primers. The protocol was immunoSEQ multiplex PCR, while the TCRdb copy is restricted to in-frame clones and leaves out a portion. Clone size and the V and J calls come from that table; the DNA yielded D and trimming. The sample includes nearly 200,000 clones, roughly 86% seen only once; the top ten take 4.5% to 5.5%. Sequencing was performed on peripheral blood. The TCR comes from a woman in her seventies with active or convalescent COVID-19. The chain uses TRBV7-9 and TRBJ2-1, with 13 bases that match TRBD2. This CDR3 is CASSLGTSGRSDNEQFF. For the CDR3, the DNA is TGTGCCAGCAGCTTAGGGACTAGCGGGAGAAGCGACAATGAGCAGTTCTTC.